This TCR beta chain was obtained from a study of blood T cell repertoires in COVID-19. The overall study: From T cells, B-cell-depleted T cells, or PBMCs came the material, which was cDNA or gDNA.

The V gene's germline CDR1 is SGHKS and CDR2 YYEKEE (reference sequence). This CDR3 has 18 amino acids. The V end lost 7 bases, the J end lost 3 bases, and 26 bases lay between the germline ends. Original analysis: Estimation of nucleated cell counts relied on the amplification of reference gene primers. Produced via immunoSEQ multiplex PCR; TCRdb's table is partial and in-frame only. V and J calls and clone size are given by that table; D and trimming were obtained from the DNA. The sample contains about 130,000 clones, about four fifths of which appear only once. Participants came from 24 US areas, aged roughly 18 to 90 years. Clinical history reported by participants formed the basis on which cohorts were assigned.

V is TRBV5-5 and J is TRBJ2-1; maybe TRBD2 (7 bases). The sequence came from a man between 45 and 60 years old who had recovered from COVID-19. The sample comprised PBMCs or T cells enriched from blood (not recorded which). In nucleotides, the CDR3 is TGTGCCAGCGTCCTGCAATTGTTGGGCGGGGGCCTCTACAATGAGCAGTTCTTC. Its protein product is CASVLQLLGGGLYNEQFF.